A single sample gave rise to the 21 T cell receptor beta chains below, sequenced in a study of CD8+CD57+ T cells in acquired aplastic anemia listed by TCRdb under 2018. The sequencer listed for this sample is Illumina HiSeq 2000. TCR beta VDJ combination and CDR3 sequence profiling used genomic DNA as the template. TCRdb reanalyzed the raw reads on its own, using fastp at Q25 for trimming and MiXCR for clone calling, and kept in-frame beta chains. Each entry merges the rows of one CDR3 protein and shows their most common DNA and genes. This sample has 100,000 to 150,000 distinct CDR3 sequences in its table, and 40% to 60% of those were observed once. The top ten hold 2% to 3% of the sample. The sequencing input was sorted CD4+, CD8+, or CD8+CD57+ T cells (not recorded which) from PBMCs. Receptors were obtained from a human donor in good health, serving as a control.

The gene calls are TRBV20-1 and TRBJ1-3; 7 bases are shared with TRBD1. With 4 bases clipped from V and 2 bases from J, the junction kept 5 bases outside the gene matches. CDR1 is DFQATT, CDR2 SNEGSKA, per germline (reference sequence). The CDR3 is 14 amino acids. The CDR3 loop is CSATTGRTGNTIYF. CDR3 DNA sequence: TGCAGTGCTACGACAGGGCGGACTGGAAACACCATATATTTT.

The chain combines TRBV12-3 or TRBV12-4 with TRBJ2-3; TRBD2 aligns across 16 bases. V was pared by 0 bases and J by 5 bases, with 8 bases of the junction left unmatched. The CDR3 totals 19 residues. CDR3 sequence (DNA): TGTGCCAGCAGTTTAGCGCTCGGGACTAGCGGGGGGGCAGGAGATACGCAGTATTTT. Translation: CASSLALGTSGGAGDTQYF.

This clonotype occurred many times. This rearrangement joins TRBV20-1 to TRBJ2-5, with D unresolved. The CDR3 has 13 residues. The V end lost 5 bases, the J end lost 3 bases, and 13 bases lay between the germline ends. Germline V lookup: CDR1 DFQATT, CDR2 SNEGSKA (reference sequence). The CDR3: CSARTEIKETQYF. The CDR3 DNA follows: TGCAGTGCTCGTACAGAGATCAAAGAGACCCAGTACTTC.

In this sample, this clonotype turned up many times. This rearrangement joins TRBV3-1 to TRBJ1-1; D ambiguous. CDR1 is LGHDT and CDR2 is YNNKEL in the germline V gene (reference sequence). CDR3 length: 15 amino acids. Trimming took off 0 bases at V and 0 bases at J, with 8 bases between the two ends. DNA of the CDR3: TGTGCCAGCAGCCAAGAGGGATTCATGAACACTGAAGCTTTCTTT. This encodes CASSQEGFMNTEAFF.

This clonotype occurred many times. The CDR3 coding sequence is TGTGCCAGCAACAAGGCCGGGGGGAATTCACCCCTCCACTTT. Encoded protein: CASNKAGGNSPLHF. The chain joins TRBV5-4 to TRBJ1-6, with D perhaps TRBD1 (5 bases). V shed 6 bases and J shed 7 bases, with 14 bases lying between them. This CDR3 is 14 amino acids long. Looked up from germline, CDR1 is SGHNT and CDR2 is YYREEE (reference sequence).

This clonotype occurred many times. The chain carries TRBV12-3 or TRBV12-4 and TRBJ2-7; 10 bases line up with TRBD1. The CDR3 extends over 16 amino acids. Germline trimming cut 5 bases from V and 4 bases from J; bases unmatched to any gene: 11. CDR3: CASSGWTGGIDYEQYF. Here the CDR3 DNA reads TGTGCCAGCAGTGGCTGGACAGGGGGGATTGATTACGAGCAGTACTTC.

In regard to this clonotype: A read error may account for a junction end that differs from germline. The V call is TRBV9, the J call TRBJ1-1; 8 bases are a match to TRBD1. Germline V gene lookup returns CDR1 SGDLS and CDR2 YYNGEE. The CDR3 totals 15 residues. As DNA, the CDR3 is TGTGCCAGCAGCACCACGGGACAGGTGAAAACTGAAGCTCTCTTT. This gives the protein CASSTTGQVKTEALF.

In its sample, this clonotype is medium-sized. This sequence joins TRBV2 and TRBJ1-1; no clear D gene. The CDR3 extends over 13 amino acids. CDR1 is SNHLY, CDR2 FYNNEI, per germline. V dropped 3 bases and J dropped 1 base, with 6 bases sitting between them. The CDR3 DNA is TGTGCCAGCAGTGAGGACGGGAACACTGAAGCTTTCTTT. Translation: CASSEDGNTEAFF.

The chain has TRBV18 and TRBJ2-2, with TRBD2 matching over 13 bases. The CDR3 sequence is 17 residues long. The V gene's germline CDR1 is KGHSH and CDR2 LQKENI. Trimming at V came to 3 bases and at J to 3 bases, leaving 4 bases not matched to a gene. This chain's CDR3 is CASSPTSGGPYTGELFF. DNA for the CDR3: TGTGCCAGCTCACCGACTAGCGGGGGGCCGTACACCGGGGAGCTGTTTTTT.

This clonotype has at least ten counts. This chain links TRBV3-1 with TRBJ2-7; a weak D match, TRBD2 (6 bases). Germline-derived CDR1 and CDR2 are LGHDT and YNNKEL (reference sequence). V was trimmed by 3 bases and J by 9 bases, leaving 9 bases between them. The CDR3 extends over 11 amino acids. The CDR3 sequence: CASSQETRQYF. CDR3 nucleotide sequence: TGTGCCAGCAGCCAGGAGACTAGGCAGTACTTC.

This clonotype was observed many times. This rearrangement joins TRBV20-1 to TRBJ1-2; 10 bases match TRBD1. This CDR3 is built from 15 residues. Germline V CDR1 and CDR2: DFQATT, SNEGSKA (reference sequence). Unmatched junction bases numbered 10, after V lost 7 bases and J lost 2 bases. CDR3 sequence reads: CSVRPTGGLNYGYTF. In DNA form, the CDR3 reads TGCAGTGTTAGGCCGACAGGGGGCCTCAACTATGGCTACACCTTC.

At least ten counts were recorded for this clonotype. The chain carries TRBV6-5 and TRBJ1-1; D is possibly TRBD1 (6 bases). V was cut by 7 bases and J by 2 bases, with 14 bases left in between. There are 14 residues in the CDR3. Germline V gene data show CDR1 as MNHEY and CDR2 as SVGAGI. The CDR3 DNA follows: TGTGCCAGCATTCCCGGGACACATAACACTGAAGCTTTCTTT. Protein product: CASIPGTHNTEAFF.

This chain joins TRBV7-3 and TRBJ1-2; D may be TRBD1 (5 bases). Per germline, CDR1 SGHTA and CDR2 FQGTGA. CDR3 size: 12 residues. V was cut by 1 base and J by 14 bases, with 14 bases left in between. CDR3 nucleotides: TGTGCCAGCAGCTTAAGTGGGGGAACATGGACCTTC. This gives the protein CASSLSGGTWTF.

CDR3 protein: CASRSSVRVNTEAFF. In DNA, the CDR3 is TGTGCCAGCAGGAGCAGTGTTCGGGTGAACACTGAAGCTTTCTTT. The V and J genes are TRBV6-2 or TRBV6-3 and TRBJ1-1; D call uncertain. In germline, CDR1 is MNHEY, CDR2 SVGEGT. The ends were cut back, 6 bases at V and 0 bases at J, with 14 bases in the middle. CDR3 length equals 15 residues.

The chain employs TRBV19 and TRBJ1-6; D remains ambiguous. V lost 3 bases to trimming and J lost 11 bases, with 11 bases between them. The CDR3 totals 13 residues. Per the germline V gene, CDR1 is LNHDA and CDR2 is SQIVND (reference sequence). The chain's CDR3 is CASSMPSAPPLHF. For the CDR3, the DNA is TGTGCCAGTAGTATGCCCTCAGCCCCACCCCTCCACTTT.

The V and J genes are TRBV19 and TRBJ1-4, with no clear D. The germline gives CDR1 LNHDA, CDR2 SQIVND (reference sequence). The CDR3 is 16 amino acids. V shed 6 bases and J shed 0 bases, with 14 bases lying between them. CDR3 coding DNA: TGTGCCAGTAGGAACATGGCGGCGTCAACTAATGAAAAACTGTTTTTT. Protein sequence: CASRNMAASTNEKLFF.

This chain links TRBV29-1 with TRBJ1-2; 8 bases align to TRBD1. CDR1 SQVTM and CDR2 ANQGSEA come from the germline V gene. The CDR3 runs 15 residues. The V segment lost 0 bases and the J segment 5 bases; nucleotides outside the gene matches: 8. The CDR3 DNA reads TGCAGCGTTGAAGAGGGCCGCAGGGGGCGTTATGGCTACACCTTC. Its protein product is CSVEEGRRGRYGYTF.

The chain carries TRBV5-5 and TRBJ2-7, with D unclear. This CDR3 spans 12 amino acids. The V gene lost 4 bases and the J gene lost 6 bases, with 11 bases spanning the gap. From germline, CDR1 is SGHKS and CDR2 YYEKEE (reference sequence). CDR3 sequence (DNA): TGTGCCAGCAGCCTCGAACCAGCCGAGCAGTACTTC. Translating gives CASSLEPAEQYF.

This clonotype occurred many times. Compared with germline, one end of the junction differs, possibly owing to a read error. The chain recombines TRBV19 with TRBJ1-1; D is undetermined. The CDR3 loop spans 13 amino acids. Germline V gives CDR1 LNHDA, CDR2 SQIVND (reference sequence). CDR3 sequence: CASSTLMNTEALF. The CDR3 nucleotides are TGTGCCAGTAGTACACTCATGAACACTGAAGCTCTCTTT.

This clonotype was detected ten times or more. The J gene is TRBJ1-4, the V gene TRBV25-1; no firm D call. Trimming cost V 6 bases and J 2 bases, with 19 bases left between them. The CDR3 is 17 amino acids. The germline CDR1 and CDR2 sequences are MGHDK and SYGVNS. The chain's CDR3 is CASSRGGVGRTNEKLFF. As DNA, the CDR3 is TGTGCCAGCAGCCGAGGCGGGGTAGGGAGGACTAATGAAAAACTGTTTTTT.

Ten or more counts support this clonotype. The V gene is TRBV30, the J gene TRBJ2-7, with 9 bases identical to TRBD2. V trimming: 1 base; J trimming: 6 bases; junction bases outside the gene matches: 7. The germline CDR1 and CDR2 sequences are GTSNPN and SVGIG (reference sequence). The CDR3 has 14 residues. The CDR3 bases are TGTGCCTGGAGTGGGGCGCGGGGGGGCGGCGAGCAGTACTTC. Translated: CAWSGARGGGEQYF.